This TCR beta chain was profiled in a study of blood T cell repertoires in COVID-19. Germline V gene lookup returns CDR1 MRHNA and CDR2 SNTAGT. The CDR3 sequence is 15 residues long. The V and J ends lost 4 bases and 4 bases, in that order; junction bases with no gene match: 7. How the authors handled the data: Amplification with reference gene primers provided the estimates of nucleated cell counts. Using immunoSEQ multiplex PCR, the repertoire was profiled, and TCRdb retains in-frame clones only, with some absent. That table furnishes V, J and clone size, whereas the DNA furnished D and trimming. This table holds about 330,000 clones, approximately 87% found once.

The sequenced material came from PBMCs or T cells enriched from blood (not recorded which). This rearrangement joins TRBV6-4 to TRBJ2-1, with TRBD1 matching over 7 bases. This clonotype was sampled from a woman in her 30s who had recovered from COVID-19. The CDR3 loop reads CASSVDRAKYNEQFF. The CDR3 DNA sequence: TGTGCCAGCAGTGTCGACAGGGCAAAGTACAATGAGCAGTTCTTC.